These 15 T cell receptor beta chains originate from one sample sequenced in a study of T cells in lung cancer brain metastases. Sequenced by immunoSEQ multiplex PCR; TCRdb stores in-frame clones only, minus some. The sample consists of under 2,000 clones, more than 80% of them appearing once. The sequenced sample was tumor tissue from a brain metastasis. Receptor source: a man aged 55-75 years with non-small cell lung cancer that had spread to the brain.

This rearrangement joins TRBV7-3 to TRBJ2-1; 15 bases agree with TRBD2. The germline V gene encodes CDR1 SGHTA and CDR2 FQGTGA. V lost 5 bases to trimming and J lost 6 bases; unmatched junction nucleotides: 5. The CDR3 consists of 16 residues. The CDR3 sequence is CASSGLAGGLRNEQFF. CDR3 nucleotide sequence: TGTGCCAGCAGCGGACTAGCGGGGGGGCTCCGCAATGAGCAGTTCTTC.

This sequence joins TRBV19 and TRBJ2-7, with 11 positions matching TRBD2. The CDR3 covers 15 residues. With 3 bases clipped from V and 5 bases from J, the junction kept 6 bases outside the gene matches. Germline V gene data show CDR1 as LNHDA and CDR2 as SQIVND (reference sequence). The CDR3 DNA reads TGTGCCAGTAGTATCCCTAGCGGGGGGCGAGACGAGCAGTACTTC. Translation gives CASSIPSGGRDEQYF.

This clone was seen just once. The CDR3 sequence is CASSSRGSANEKLFF. The CDR3 nucleotides read TGTGCCAGCAGCTCCCGCGGTTCAGCTAATGAAAAACTGTTTTTT. The chain uses TRBV7-9 and TRBJ1-4, with D hard to call. The CDR3 runs to 15 residues. Trimming removed 4 bases at V and 3 bases at J, with 12 bases between. Germline V lookup: CDR1 SEHNR, CDR2 FQNEAQ (reference sequence).

The genes are TRBV5-1 and TRBJ2-7, with TRBD1 matching over 7 bases. Germline CDR1 SGHRS, CDR2 YFSETQ. After removal of 0 bases from V and 3 bases from J, the junction contained 3 bases not matched to a gene. The CDR3 extends over 14 amino acids. The CDR3 region is CASSLVGQNYEQYF. CDR3 DNA sequence: TGCGCCAGCAGCTTGGTGGGACAGAACTACGAGCAGTACTTC.

The chain employs TRBV14 and TRBJ2-1; possibly TRBD2 for D (7 bases). This CDR3 is built from 14 residues. The V gene's germline CDR1 is SGHDN and CDR2 FVKESK. V was pared by 0 bases and J by 8 bases, with 11 bases between. The CDR3 sequence is CASSQDIGGDEQFF. The CDR3 nucleotides are TGTGCCAGCAGCCAAGATATAGGGGGGGATGAGCAGTTCTTC.

Note on this clone: Germline is not matched at one junction end, which may reflect a read error. The chain has TRBV6-5 and TRBJ1-2; no reliable D call. Germline V CDR1 and CDR2: MNHEY, SVGAGI. The CDR3 consists of 12 residues. CDR3 sequence (DNA): TGTGCCAGCAGTAACTCCCGTAGTGGCTACACCTTC. This gives the protein CASSNSRSGYTF.

This chain joins TRBV5-1 and TRBJ1-4; D may be TRBD1 (5 bases). The V end was cut by 0 bases, the J end by 8 bases, with 14 bases between. The CDR3 is 15 residues long. Germline loops: CDR1 SGHRS, CDR2 YFSETQ. CDR3 sequence (DNA): TGCGCCAGCAGCTTGGCGGGGCAGGGTGGAGAAAAACTGTTTTTT. Translation: CASSLAGQGGEKLFF.

The rearrangement joins TRBV29-1 to TRBJ1-1; D possibly corresponds to TRBD1 (6 bases). The CDR3 has 13 residues. Trimming took 7 bases from V and 1 from J, leaving 13 bases between them. Germline V gene lookup returns CDR1 SQVTM and CDR2 ANQGSEA. The CDR3 loop reads CSAAQGTNTEAFF. In DNA, the CDR3 is TGCAGCGCCGCCCAGGGGACGAACACTGAAGCTTTCTTT.

The chain employs TRBV18 and TRBJ2-7; 8 positions match TRBD2. Trimming cost V 8 bases and J 5 bases; bases outside gene matches: 11. Germline V CDR1 and CDR2: KGHSH, LQKENI. This CDR3 contains 14 residues. The CDR3 region is CASQPRAGGDEQYF. CDR3 DNA: TGTGCCAGCCAACCTCGGGCGGGAGGAGACGAGCAGTACTTC.

This clone was picked up one time. J is TRBJ2-1 and V is TRBV7-2; D might be TRBD1 (6 bases). Trimming shortened V by 1 base and J by 0 bases, and 13 bases separated the two germline ends. The CDR3 runs to 17 residues. In germline, CDR1 is SGHTA, CDR2 FQGNSA. The CDR3 reads CASSLGQGRLSYNEQFF. The CDR3 coding sequence is TGTGCCAGCAGCTTAGGTCAGGGGCGACTCTCCTACAATGAGCAGTTCTTC.

The chain links TRBV27 to TRBJ1-1, with TRBD1 identical over 10 bases. There are 17 residues in the CDR3. CDR1 is MNHEY and CDR2 is SMNVEV in the germline V gene (reference sequence). V lost 6 bases and J lost 1; bases outside the gene matches: 11. The CDR3: CASSFYPGQGTNTEAFF. DNA for the CDR3: TGTGCCAGCAGCTTCTATCCGGGACAGGGGACGAACACTGAAGCTTTCTTT.

The chain carries TRBV2 and TRBJ2-2; 7 bases agree with TRBD2. The CDR3 runs to 13 residues. Germline V gene lookup returns CDR1 SNHLY and CDR2 FYNNEI. With V trimmed by 5 bases and J by 4 bases, 1 base remained unmatched. The chain's CDR3 is CASSLAVTGELFF. As DNA, the CDR3 is TGTGCCAGCAGTCTAGCGGTCACCGGGGAGCTGTTTTTT.

CDR3 nucleotide sequence: TGCGCCAGCAGCTTGGGTCCAGCGGTACTTTACAATGAGCAGTTCTTC. Amino acids: CASSLGPAVLYNEQFF. The V gene is TRBV5-1, the J gene TRBJ2-1; D may be TRBD2 (5 bases). CDR1 and CDR2 (germline): SGHRS, YFSETQ. CDR3 length equals 16 residues. Trimming shortened V by 0 bases and J by 4 bases, and 14 bases separated the two germline ends.

The chain couples TRBV29-1 to TRBJ2-1; 8 bases match TRBD2. The CDR3 contains 14 residues. Looked up from germline, CDR1 is SQVTM and CDR2 is ANQGSEA. Unmatched junction bases numbered 7, after V lost 2 bases and J lost 7 bases. CDR3 amino acids: CSVESSGSTNEQFF. CDR3 in DNA: TGCAGCGTTGAATCCAGCGGGAGCACTAATGAGCAGTTCTTC.

This CDR3 is CASRDRGNSPLHF. Here the CDR3 DNA reads TGCGCCAGCAGGGACAGGGGCAATTCACCCCTCCACTTT. This sequence joins TRBV5-1 and TRBJ1-6, with 9 bases fitting TRBD1. The CDR3 spans 13 residues. The germline gives CDR1 SGHRS, CDR2 YFSETQ. Losses at the gene ends were 5 bases for V and 7 bases for J; bases not matched to a gene: 1.